The 21 T cell receptor beta chains presented below share a single source sample, sequenced in a study of Ad26.COV2.S vaccination and SARS-CoV-2 variants. Repertoires were generated with immunoSEQ multiplex PCR, while TCRdb's copy carries only in-frame clones and drops some. The top ten clones hold about 2.5% of a sample with around 450,000 clones, approximately 92% of them seen once. Treatment: some 20 received Ad26.COV2.S at low or high dose, single or two shots; 5 received placebo; per-sample allocation not given. Vaccine and placebo recipients were sampled on day 63 after the first injection. Sequences were derived from peripheral blood, sampled in a trial of Ad26.COV2.S vaccine versus placebo. Receptor source: a person aged 18 to 59 who received the Ad26.COV2.S COVID-19 vaccine or a placebo.

This chain links TRBV7-2 with TRBJ2-2, with 7 bases fitting TRBD2. Losses at the gene ends were 4 bases for V and 4 bases for J; bases not matched to a gene: 6. Per germline, CDR1 SGHTA and CDR2 FQGNSA. The CDR3 loop spans 15 amino acids. The CDR3 is CASSSQRGITGELFF. In nucleotides, the CDR3 is TGTGCCAGCAGCTCCCAGCGGGGCATCACCGGGGAGCTGTTTTTT.

This chain links TRBV6-5 with TRBJ2-3; the D gene is possibly TRBD1 (6 bases). V was trimmed by 0 bases and J by 2 bases, leaving 9 bases between them. The germline gives CDR1 MNHEY, CDR2 SVGAGI. The CDR3 is 15 amino acids. The CDR3: CASSYSGQFTDTQYF. The CDR3 nucleotides read TGTGCCAGCAGTTACTCTGGACAGTTCACAGATACGCAGTATTTT.

This clone was counted a single time. The chain links TRBV5-1 to TRBJ2-7, with 8 nucleotides matching TRBD1. This CDR3 has 16 residues. Germline V lookup: CDR1 SGHRS, CDR2 YFSETQ. V shed 4 bases and J 6 bases; nucleotides not matched to a gene: 15. In nucleotides, the CDR3 is TGCGCCAGCAGCCCGACCCCGGACAGGGAGATCGGCGAGCAGTACGTC. It specifies CASSPTPDREIGEQYV.

In this sample, this clone turned up a few times. CDR3 nucleotides: TGTGCCTGGGCGATCACAGATACGCAGTATTTT. It encodes CAWAITDTQYF. The V and J genes are TRBV30 and TRBJ2-3, with D uncertain. Germline values: CDR1 GTSNPN, CDR2 SVGIG (reference sequence). The CDR3 is made up of 11 amino acids. V lost 5 bases and J 2 bases, leaving 5 bases between the germline ends.

This rearrangement joins TRBV6-4 to TRBJ2-7; 11 nucleotides match TRBD1. Germline V gene data show CDR1 as MRHNA and CDR2 as SNTAGT. The CDR3 length is 17 residues. V lost 9 bases and J lost 1; bases outside the gene matches: 14. The chain's CDR3 is CARGQGARGELSYEQYV. In DNA, the CDR3 is TGTGCCAGAGGACAGGGGGCTCGGGGGGAGTTGTCCTACGAGCAGTACGTC.

The chain couples TRBV4-2 to TRBJ2-2, with 7 bases lining up with TRBD2. This CDR3 contains 16 residues. The V gene end was trimmed by 2 bases and the J gene end by 1 base; junction bases not matched to a gene: 4. Germline-derived CDR1 and CDR2 are LGHNA and YNFKEQ. CDR3 nucleotides: TGTGCCAGCAGCCAACACGGCGGGGGGAACACCGGGGAGCTGTTTTTT. Its translation: CASSQHGGGNTGELFF.

The chain employs TRBV21-1 and TRBJ2-1; the table's D call, TRBD2, was not checked against the DNA. TRBV21-1 is reported as a pseudogene. The CDR3 is 15 amino acids. The CDR3 DNA reads TGTGCCATCCCGGGGCTAGCGGTCTCCTACAATGAGCAGTTCTTC. Protein product: CAIPGLAVSYNEQFF.

The chain employs TRBV11-2 and TRBJ2-2, with D perhaps TRBD1 (5 bases). CDR3 length: 14 amino acids. The V end lost 5 bases, the J end lost 2 bases, and 9 bases lay between the germline ends. CDR1 and CDR2 (germline): SGHAT, FQNNGV. CDR3 residues: CASSSDRNTGELFF. The DNA of the CDR3 is TGTGCCAGCAGCAGCGACAGAAACACCGGGGAGCTGTTTTTT. The variable domain in full, with the rest retrieved from reference TRBV11-2 and TRBJ2-2, is EAGVAQSPRYKIIEKRQSVAFWCNPISGHATLYWYQQILGQGPKLLIQFQNNGVVDDSQLPKDRFSAERLKGVDSTLKIQPAKLEDSAVYLCASSSDRNTGELFFGEGSRLTVL.

The gene calls are TRBV6-1 and TRBJ1-2; D remains ambiguous. With 2 bases removed from V and 8 bases from J, the gap between germline ends came to 12 bases. Germline-derived CDR1 and CDR2 are MNHNS and SASEGT. The CDR3 spans 13 residues. The CDR3 bases are TGTGCCAGCAGTGAAAAAAAACACTGGGGCTACACCTTC. Its translation: CASSEKKHWGYTF.

The chain is built from TRBV19 and TRBJ1-4, with D perhaps TRBD1 (5 bases). The ends were cut back, 4 bases at V and 8 bases at J, with 17 bases in the middle. Germline loops: CDR1 LNHDA, CDR2 SQIVND (reference sequence). The CDR3 is 15 amino acids. CDR3 region: CASSTVRASREKLFF. The CDR3 DNA reads as TGTGCCAGTAGTACGGTCAGGGCCTCGAGGGAAAAACTGTTTTTT.

Ten or more counts support this clone. V is TRBV20-1 and J is TRBJ2-7; D unclear. Trimming took off 6 bases at V and 4 bases at J, with 10 bases between the two ends. The CDR3 is 11 amino acids. In germline, CDR1 is DFQATT, CDR2 SNEGSKA (reference sequence). The CDR3 loop is CSAIARYEQYF. Here the CDR3 DNA reads TGCAGTGCCATCGCCCGATACGAGCAGTACTTC.

The chain links TRBV4-1 to TRBJ1-5; 11 bases line up with TRBD1. The CDR3 length is 18 residues. The germline V gene has CDR1 MGHRA and CDR2 YSYEKL. V gave up 0 bases and J gave up 2 bases; unmatched junction bases: 6. The CDR3 bases are TGCGCCAGCAGCCAAGATTTGGACAGGGGGCAGGGCAATCAGCCCCAGCATTTT. This encodes CASSQDLDRGQGNQPQHF.

This clone was observed once. The chain joins TRBV7-2 to TRBJ2-7; TRBD1 matches 7 bases. Germline CDR1 is SGHTA and CDR2 is FQGNSA. J lost 1 base, V lost 1 base, and 7 bases had no gene match. There are 16 residues in the CDR3. CDR3 loop: CASSLVGTDPSYEQYF. CDR3 sequence (DNA): TGTGCCAGCAGCTTAGTGGGGACAGACCCTTCCTACGAGCAGTACTTC.

The chain combines TRBV11-2 with TRBJ1-6; D is ambiguous. The CDR3 length is 16 residues. V shed 2 bases and J shed 9 bases, with 17 bases lying between them. Looked up from germline, CDR1 is SGHAT and CDR2 is FQNNGV. The CDR3 nucleotides are TGTGCCAGCAGCTTACGCCCTCAGATCCTGATTTCACCCCTCCACTTT. Amino acid sequence: CASSLRPQILISPLHF.

The rearrangement links TRBV7-3 to TRBJ2-1; no reliable D call. The CDR3 covers 17 residues. Germline values: CDR1 SGHTA, CDR2 FQGTGA. The V end was cut by 0 bases, the J end by 0 bases, with 12 bases between. Here the CDR3 reads CASSLTPSVSSYNEQFF. CDR3 coding DNA: TGTGCCAGCAGCTTAACCCCGTCCGTCAGCTCCTACAATGAGCAGTTCTTC. Combining the CDR3 with reference TRBV7-3 and TRBJ2-1 gives the whole variable domain GAGVSQTPSNKVTEKGKYVELRCDPISGHTALYWYRQSLGQGPEFLIYFQGTGAADDSGLPNDRFFAVRPEGSVSTLKIQRTERGDSAVYLCASSLTPSVSSYNEQFFGPGTRLTVL.

The CDR3 bases are TGTGCCAGCAGCTTACTTAGGGGACCGGGCACCGGGGAGCTGTTTTTT. Residues: CASSLLRGPGTGELFF. This rearrangement joins TRBV7-6 to TRBJ2-2; tentatively, D is TRBD1 or TRBD2 (5 bases each). CDR1 is SGHVS and CDR2 is FNYEAQ in the germline V gene. The V and J ends lost 2 bases and 4 bases respectively, with 14 bases between them. The CDR3 consists of 16 residues.

The V call is TRBV7-9, the J call TRBJ2-1, with a tentative D call TRBD2 (5 bases). Trimming left V 2 bases short and J 2 bases short, with 10 bases between. CDR3 length: 15 amino acids. From germline, CDR1 is SEHNR and CDR2 FQNEAQ (reference sequence). The CDR3 loop reads CASSLRVATYNEQFF. DNA for the CDR3: TGTGCCAGCAGCTTACGGGTAGCGACCTACAATGAGCAGTTCTTC.

The count of this clone is one. The chain has TRBV18 and TRBJ1-1; TRBD1 is a possible D gene (6 bases). Looked up from germline, CDR1 is KGHSH and CDR2 is LQKENI. The CDR3 extends over 14 amino acids. Between the trimmed V and J ends, which lost 3 bases and 0 bases, there was a span of 8 bases. Here the CDR3 DNA reads TGTGCCAGCTCACCTGACAGGTTGAACACTGAAGCTTTCTTT. This gives the protein CASSPDRLNTEAFF.

The chain employs TRBV18 and TRBJ2-2; D is possibly TRBD1 (5 bases). This CDR3 comprises 14 residues. V was shortened by 2 bases and J by 6 bases, with 10 bases between the two germline ends. CDR1 is KGHSH and CDR2 is LQKENI in the germline V gene. This CDR3 is CASSPYAGSGELFF. CDR3 DNA: TGTGCCAGCTCACCATACGCAGGGTCCGGGGAGCTGTTTTTT.

The chain uses TRBV24-1 and TRBJ2-3, with 7 bases that match TRBD1. From germline, CDR1 is KGHDR and CDR2 SFDVKD. V was clipped by 7 bases and J by 3 bases; unmatched bases: 12. The length of the CDR3 is 16 residues. This CDR3 reads CATSHGAGGNTDTQYF. Here the CDR3 DNA reads TGTGCCACCAGCCATGGAGCAGGGGGAAATACAGATACGCAGTATTTT.

The chain employs TRBV28 and TRBJ1-6, with TRBD1 matching 10 bases. Germline V gene lookup returns CDR1 MDHEN and CDR2 SYDVKM. Trimming removed 3 bases from V and 8 bases from J; junction bases left unmatched: 4. CDR3 length equals 15 residues. The CDR3 loop reads CASSFLGQGYSPLHF. The CDR3 nucleotides are TGTGCCAGCAGTTTCCTGGGACAGGGGTATTCACCCCTCCACTTT.